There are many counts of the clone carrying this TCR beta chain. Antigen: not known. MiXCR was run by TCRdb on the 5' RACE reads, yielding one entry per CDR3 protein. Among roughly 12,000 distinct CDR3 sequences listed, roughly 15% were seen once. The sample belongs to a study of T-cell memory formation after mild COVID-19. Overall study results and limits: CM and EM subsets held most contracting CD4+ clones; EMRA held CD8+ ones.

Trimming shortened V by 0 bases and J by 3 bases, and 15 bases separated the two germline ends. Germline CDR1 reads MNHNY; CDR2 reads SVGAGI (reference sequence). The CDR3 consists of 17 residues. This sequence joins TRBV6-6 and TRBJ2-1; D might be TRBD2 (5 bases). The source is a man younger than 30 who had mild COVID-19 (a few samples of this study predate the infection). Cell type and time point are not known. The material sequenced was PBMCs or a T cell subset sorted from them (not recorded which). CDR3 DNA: TGTGCCAGCAGTTACTCGAGAAGTTCTAGCCTCTACAATGAGCAGTTCTTC. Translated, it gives CASSYSRSSSLYNEQFF.